The rows below give T cell receptor beta chains drawn from one sample of a study of lymphopenia after photon versus proton radiotherapy. Here immunoSEQ multiplex PCR was the method, and the copy in TCRdb shows in-frame clones only, minus some. The sample includes 160,000 or so clones, about 85% of them seen just once. The source material was peripheral blood, sampled from a patient treated with photon-based radiotherapy. These receptors were taken from a man between 45 and 60 years old with gastric cancer. Both conserved end residues are part of each CDR3. Each record gives: CDR3 protein, CDR3 DNA, D gene, V gene, J gene, CDR3 length. A D gene is named only where the DNA matches it firmly.

CDR3aa: CASRGRTRGEETQYF
CDR3nt: TGTGCCAGTAGGGGACGGACTAGGGGAGAAGAGACCCAGTACTTC
d_gene: TRBD2
v_gene: TRBV19
j_gene: TRBJ2-5
len: 15

CDR3aa: CAWGHYEQYF
CDR3nt: TGTGCCTGGGGCCACTACGAGCAGTACTTC
d_gene: NA
v_gene: TRBV30
j_gene: TRBJ2-7
len: 10

CDR3aa: CSVVRSGETQYF
CDR3nt: TGCAGCGTTGTCCGGTCGGGGGAGACCCAGTACTTC
d_gene: NA
v_gene: TRBV29-1
j_gene: TRBJ2-5
len: 12

CDR3aa: CASSSHQGKNTGELFF
CDR3nt: TGTGCCAGCAGTTCACACCAGGGGAAGAACACCGGGGAGCTGTTTTTT
d_gene: NA
v_gene: TRBV28
j_gene: TRBJ2-2
len: 16

CDR3aa: CASSPTGAYEQYF
CDR3nt: TGTGCCAGCAGCCCGACAGGGGCCTACGAGCAGTACTTC
d_gene: TRBD1
v_gene: TRBV6-6
j_gene: TRBJ2-7
len: 13

CDR3aa: CASSIGALVGYEQYF
CDR3nt: TGTGCCAGTAGTATAGGGGCCCTCGTTGGTTACGAGCAGTACTTC
d_gene: NA
v_gene: TRBV19
j_gene: TRBJ2-7
len: 15

CDR3aa: CASRNRQGKVVNEKLFF
CDR3nt: TGTGCCAGCAGAAATAGACAGGGGAAAGTCGTTAACGAAAAACTGTTTTTT
d_gene: TRBD1
v_gene: TRBV28
j_gene: TRBJ1-4
len: 17

CDR3aa: CATSRDIGYEQYF
CDR3nt: TGTGCCACCAGCAGAGATATCGGGTACGAGCAGTACTTC
d_gene: NA
v_gene: TRBV15
j_gene: TRBJ2-7
len: 13

CDR3aa: CASSLGQGGTEAFF
CDR3nt: TGTGCCAGCAGTTTAGGACAGGGAGGCACTGAAGCTTTCTTT
d_gene: TRBD1
v_gene: TRBV28
j_gene: TRBJ1-1
len: 14

CDR3aa: CASSPPGQGAGDQPQHF
CDR3nt: TGTGCCAGCTCACCACCCGGACAGGGAGCTGGTGATCAGCCCCAGCATTTT
d_gene: TRBD1
v_gene: TRBV18
j_gene: TRBJ1-5
len: 17

CDR3aa: CASSSDFYEQYF
CDR3nt: TGTGCCAGCAGTTCGGACTTCTACGAGCAGTACTTC
d_gene: NA
v_gene: TRBV2
j_gene: TRBJ2-7
len: 12

CDR3aa: CASSLQGDTEAFF
CDR3nt: TGTGCCAGCAGCCTACAGGGGGACACTGAAGCTTTCTTT
d_gene: TRBD1
v_gene: TRBV25-1
j_gene: TRBJ1-1
len: 13

CDR3aa: CASSGYREQFF
CDR3nt: TGTGCCAGCAGTGGTTACAGAGAGCAGTTCTTC
d_gene: NA
v_gene: TRBV25-1
j_gene: TRBJ2-1
len: 11